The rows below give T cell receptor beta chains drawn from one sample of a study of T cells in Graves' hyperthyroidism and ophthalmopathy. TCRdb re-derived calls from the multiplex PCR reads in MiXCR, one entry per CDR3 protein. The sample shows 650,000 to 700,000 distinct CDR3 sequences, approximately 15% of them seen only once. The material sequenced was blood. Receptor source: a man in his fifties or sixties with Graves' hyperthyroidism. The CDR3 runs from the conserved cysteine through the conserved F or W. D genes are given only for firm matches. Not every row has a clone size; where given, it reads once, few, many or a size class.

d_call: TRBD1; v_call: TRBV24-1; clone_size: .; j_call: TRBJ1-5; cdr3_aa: CATSESTGINQPQHF; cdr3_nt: TGTGCCACCAGTGAGTCGACAGGGATAAATCAGCCCCAGCATTTT
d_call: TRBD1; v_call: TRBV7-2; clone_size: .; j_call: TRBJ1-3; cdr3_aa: CASSPSGTVSGNTIYF; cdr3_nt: TGTGCCAGCAGCCCAAGCGGGACAGTCTCTGGAAACACCATATATTTT
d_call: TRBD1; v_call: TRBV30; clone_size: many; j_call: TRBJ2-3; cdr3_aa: CAWRGRGTDTQYF; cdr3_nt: TGTGCCTGGAGGGGCAGGGGGACAGATACGCAGTATTTT
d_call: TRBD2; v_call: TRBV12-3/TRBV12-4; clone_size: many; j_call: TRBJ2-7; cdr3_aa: CASASGGSSYEQYF; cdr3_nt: TGTGCCAGCGCCAGCGGGGGGAGCTCCTACGAGCAGTACTTC
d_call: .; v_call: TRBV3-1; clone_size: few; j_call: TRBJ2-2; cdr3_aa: CASSQGDSLPGELFF; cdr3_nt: TGTGCCAGCAGCCAGGGGGACTCCCTACCCGGGGAGCTGTTTTTT
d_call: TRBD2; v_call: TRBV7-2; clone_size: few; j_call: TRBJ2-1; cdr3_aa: CASSLMGTSGRNEQFF; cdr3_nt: TGTGCCAGCAGCTTAATGGGGACTAGCGGGAGAAATGAGCAGTTCTTC
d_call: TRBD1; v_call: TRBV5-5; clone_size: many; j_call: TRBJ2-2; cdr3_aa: CASSPPDRDITGELFF; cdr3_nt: TGTGCCAGCAGCCCTCCGGACAGGGATATCACCGGGGAGCTGTTTTTT
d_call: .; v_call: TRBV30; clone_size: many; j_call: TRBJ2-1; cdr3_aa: CAWSVRAVETYNEQFF; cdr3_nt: TGTGCCTGGAGTGTACGTGCAGTAGAGACCTACAATGAGCAGTTCTTC
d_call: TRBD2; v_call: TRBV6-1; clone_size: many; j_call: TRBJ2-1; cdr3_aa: CASSLGLAESSYNEQFF; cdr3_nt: TGTGCCAGCAGCCTAGGACTAGCGGAAAGCTCCTACAATGAGCAGTTCTTC
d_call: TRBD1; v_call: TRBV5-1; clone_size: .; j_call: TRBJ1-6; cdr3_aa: CASSDGTGSGNSPLHF; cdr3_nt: TGCGCCAGCAGCGACGGGACAGGGTCCGGTAATTCACCCCTCCACTTT
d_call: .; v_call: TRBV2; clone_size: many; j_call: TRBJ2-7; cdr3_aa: CASSPWPFYEQYF; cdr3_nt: TGTGCCAGCAGTCCCTGGCCGTTCTACGAGCAGTACTTC
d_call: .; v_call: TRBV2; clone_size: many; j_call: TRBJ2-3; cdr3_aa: CASSSWELDTQYF; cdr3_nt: TGTGCCAGCAGTTCATGGGAGTTGGATACGCAGTATTTT
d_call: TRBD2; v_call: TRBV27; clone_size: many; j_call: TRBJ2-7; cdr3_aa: CASWAMGLAGEFYEQYF; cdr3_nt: TGTGCCAGCTGGGCTATGGGACTAGCGGGAGAGTTCTACGAGCAGTACTTC
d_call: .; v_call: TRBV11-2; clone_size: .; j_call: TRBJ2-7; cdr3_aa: CASSLISGDSSYEQYF; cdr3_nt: TGTGCCAGCAGCTTAATTAGCGGAGATAGCTCCTACGAGCAGTACTTC
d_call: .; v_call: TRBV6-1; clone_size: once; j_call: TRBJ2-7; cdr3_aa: CASGLYYEQYF; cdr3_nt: TGTGCCAGCGGGCTCTACTACGAGCAGTACTTC
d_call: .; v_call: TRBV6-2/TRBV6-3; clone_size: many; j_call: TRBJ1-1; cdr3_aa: CASSYGRSEAFF; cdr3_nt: TGTGCCAGCAGTTACGGTAGGAGTGAAGCTTTCTTT